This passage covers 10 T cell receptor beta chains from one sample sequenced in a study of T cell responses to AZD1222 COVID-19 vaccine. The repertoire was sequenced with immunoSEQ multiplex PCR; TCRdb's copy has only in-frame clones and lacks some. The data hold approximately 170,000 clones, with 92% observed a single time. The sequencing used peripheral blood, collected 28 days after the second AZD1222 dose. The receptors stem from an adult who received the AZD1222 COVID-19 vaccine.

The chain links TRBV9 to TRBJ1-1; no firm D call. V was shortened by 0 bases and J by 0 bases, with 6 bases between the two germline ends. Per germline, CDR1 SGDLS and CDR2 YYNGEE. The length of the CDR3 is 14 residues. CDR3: CASSVGTMNTEAFF. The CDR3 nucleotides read TGTGCCAGCAGCGTAGGAACCATGAACACTGAAGCTTTCTTT.

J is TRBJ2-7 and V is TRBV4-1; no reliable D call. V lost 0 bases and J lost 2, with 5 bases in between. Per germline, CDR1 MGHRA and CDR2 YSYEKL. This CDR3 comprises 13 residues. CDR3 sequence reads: CASSQEPAYEQYF. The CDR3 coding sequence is TGCGCCAGCAGCCAAGAGCCCGCCTACGAGCAGTACTTC.

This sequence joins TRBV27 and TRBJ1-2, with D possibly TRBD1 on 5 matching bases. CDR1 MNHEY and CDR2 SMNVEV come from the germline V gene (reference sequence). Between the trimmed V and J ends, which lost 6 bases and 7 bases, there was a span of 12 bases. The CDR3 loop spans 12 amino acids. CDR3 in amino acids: CASRSTEGGYTF. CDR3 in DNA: TGTGCCAGCAGGTCGACAGAGGGTGGCTACACCTTC.

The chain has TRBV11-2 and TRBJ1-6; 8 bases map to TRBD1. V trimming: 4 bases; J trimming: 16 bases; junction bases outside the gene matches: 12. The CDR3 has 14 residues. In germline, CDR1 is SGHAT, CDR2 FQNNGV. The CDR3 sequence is CASSSIRGRGDLHF. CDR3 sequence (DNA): TGTGCCAGCAGCTCAATCAGGGGGCGCGGGGATCTCCACTTT.

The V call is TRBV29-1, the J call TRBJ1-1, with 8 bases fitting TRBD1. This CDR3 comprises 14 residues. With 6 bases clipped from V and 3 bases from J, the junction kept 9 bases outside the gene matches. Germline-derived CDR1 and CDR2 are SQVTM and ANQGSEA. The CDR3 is CSVAPGQADTEAFF. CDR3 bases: TGCAGCGTGGCACCGGGACAGGCCGACACTGAAGCTTTCTTT.

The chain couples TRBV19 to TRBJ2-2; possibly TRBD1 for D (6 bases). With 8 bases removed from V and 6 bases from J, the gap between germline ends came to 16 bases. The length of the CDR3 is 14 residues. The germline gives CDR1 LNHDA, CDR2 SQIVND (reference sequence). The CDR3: CASATQGRAGELFF. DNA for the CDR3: TGTGCCAGTGCTACGCAGGGGCGGGCCGGGGAGCTGTTTTTT.

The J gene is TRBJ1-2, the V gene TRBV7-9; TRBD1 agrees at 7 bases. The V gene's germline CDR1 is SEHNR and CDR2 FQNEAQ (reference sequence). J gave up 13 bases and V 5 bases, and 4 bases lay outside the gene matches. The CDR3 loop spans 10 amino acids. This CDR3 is CASSAGQSTF. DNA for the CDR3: TGTGCCAGCAGCGCGGGACAGTCCACCTTC. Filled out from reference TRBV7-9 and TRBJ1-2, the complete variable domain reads DTGVSQNPRHKITKRGQNVTFRCDPISEHNRLYWYRQTLGQGPEFLTYFQNEAQLEKSRLLSDRFSAERPKGSFSTLEIQRTEQGDSAMYLCASSAGQSTFGSGTRLTVV.

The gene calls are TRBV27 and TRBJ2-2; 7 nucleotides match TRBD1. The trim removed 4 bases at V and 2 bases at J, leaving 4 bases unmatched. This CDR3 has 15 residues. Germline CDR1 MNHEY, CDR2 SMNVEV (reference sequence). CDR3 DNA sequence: TGTGCCAGCAGTTCCGGGACAGCTAACACCGGGGAGCTGTTTTTT. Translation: CASSSGTANTGELFF.

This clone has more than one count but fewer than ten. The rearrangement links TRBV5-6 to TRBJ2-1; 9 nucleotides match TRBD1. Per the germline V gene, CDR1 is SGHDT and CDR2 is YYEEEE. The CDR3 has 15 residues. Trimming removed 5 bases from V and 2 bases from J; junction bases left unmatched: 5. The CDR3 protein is CASSFTGGAYNEQFF. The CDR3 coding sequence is TGTGCCAGCAGTTTCACAGGGGGCGCCTACAATGAGCAGTTCTTC.

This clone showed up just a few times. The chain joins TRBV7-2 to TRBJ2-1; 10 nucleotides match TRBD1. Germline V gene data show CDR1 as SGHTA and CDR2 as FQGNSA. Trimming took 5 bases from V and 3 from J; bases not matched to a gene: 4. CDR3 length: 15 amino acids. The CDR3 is CASSPWTGGYNEQFF. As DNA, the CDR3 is TGTGCCAGCAGCCCTTGGACAGGGGGCTACAATGAGCAGTTCTTC.